The clone carrying this T cell receptor beta chain was detected once. This specimen comes from a study of blood T cell repertoires in COVID-19. The wider study: Some COVID-19 samples were acute and others convalescent; all came from the United States, Italy and Spain.

Sequencing was performed with immunoSEQ multiplex PCR; in TCRdb, only in-frame clones are kept and a portion is missing. The table shows around 150,000 clones, with roughly 90% occurring only once. V was pared by 7 bases and J by 3 bases, with 4 bases of the junction left unmatched. CDR3 length: 14 residues. The germline V gene has CDR1 LNHDA and CDR2 SQIVND (reference sequence). Sequencing was carried out using peripheral blood. This chain links TRBV19 with TRBJ1-5, with 9 bases that match TRBD1. This receptor was obtained from a woman aged 55-69 years with active or convalescent COVID-19. The CDR3 DNA sequence: TGTGCCAGTAAAAGGACAGGGGACAATCAGCCCCAGCATTTT. This gives the protein CASKRTGDNQPQHF.